This T cell receptor beta chain appears in the sequencing data of a study of blood T cell repertoires in COVID-19. The protocol was immunoSEQ multiplex PCR, while the TCRdb copy is restricted to in-frame clones and leaves out a portion. Of 90,000 to 110,000 clones listed, roughly four fifths are singletons. Germline lookup yields CDR1 LGHNT and CDR2 FRNRAP. The CDR3 consists of 15 residues. Germline trimming cut 4 bases from V and 3 bases from J; bases unmatched to any gene: 8. J is TRBJ2-7 and V is TRBV12-5; the match to TRBD2 covers 8 bases. The sample taken for sequencing was peripheral blood. The source of this sequence is a woman older than 75 with acute or convalescent COVID-19. In nucleotides, the CDR3 is TGTGCTAGTGGTTCGCCCACTAGCGGCAACTACGAGCAGTACTTC. It yields the protein CASGSPTSGNYEQYF.